This T cell receptor beta chain was identified during a study of cytomegalovirus exposure and HLA in healthy donors. Study context: Counted in an early data release were tens of millions of unique TCRs from HLA-typed donors. Study findings and constraints: Later, TCR association rates were found to vary by HLA locus, highest for DRB1 and lowest for HLA-C. Researchers reported in a later analysis that common viral pathogens appeared linked to several top clusters.

Primers: 60 Vbeta forward and 13 Jbeta reverse. Method: immunoSEQ multiplex PCR; TCRdb's copy keeps in-frame clones and lacks some. The profile shows under 150,000 clones, around 72% of them singletons. V was pared by 8 bases and J by 5 bases, with 9 bases between. The germline V gene encodes CDR1 DFQATT and CDR2 SNEGSKA (reference sequence). The CDR3 consists of 10 residues. About this clone itself: Its antigen is currently unknown.

In nominal health when sampled, donors likely had unrecorded immune exposures nonetheless. V is TRBV20-1 and J is TRBJ2-5, with unresolved D. The receptor was derived from a man aged 35 to 55 in good health and CMV-seronegative. The sample consisted of PBMCs. The CDR3 DNA is TGCAGTTTGACTGATGAGACCCAGTACTTC. Protein: CSLTDETQYF.